The 16 T cell receptor beta chains below come from one sample, sequenced in a study of shared clonotypes between healthy human individuals. The data were produced by immunoSEQ multiplex PCR, yet TCRdb's version contains in-frame clones alone and is incomplete. The sample comprises more than 450,000 clones, 60% to 85% of which are singletons, and 13% rests with the top ten. Sequencing used PBMCs. The receptors shown here come from a woman in her forties in good health. Some clones in this sample may be carry-over from other donors' samples.

This clone showed up just once. The genes are TRBV5-5 and TRBJ1-5, with TRBD1 identical over 8 bases. Per germline, CDR1 SGHKS and CDR2 YYEKEE (reference sequence). Trimming removed 3 bases from V and 2 bases from J; junction bases left unmatched: 4. The CDR3 runs to 15 residues. CDR3 sequence: CASSSQGAGNQPQHF. The CDR3 coding sequence is TGTGCCAGCAGCTCCCAGGGGGCTGGCAATCAGCCCCAGCATTTT.

In regard to this clone: Possible read error: a much larger clone is one base away. This chain joins TRBV6-6 and TRBJ1-2; D gene ambiguous. The germline V gene has CDR1 MNHNY and CDR2 SVGAGI (reference sequence). The CDR3 is 13 amino acids. The CDR3 DNA is TGTACCAGCAGTGTCAGTCCTAACTATGGCTACACCTTC. It encodes CTSSVSPNYGYTF.

This chain uses TRBV10-1 with TRBJ2-1, with 7 bases that match TRBD2. With 10 bases clipped from V and 1 base from J, the junction kept 7 bases outside the gene matches. Germline lookup yields CDR1 WNHNN and CDR2 SYGVQD (reference sequence). This CDR3 is 14 amino acids long. CDR3 region: CATPGRESYNEQFF. CDR3 coding DNA: TGCGCCACCCCCGGGCGGGAGTCCTACAATGAGCAGTTCTTC.

As for this clone: Other DNA sequences of this sample code for an identical CDR3. The V and J genes are TRBV7-2 and TRBJ2-7, with no clear D. Germline lookup yields CDR1 SGHTA and CDR2 FQGNSA. V was trimmed by 3 bases and J by 1 base, leaving 10 bases between them. The CDR3 consists of 14 residues. The CDR3 DNA reads as TGTGCCAGCAGCTTCCTATCCAATTCCTACGAGCAGTACTTC. This codes for CASSFLSNSYEQYF. The full variable domain, with the rest looked up from reference TRBV7-2 and TRBJ2-7, is GAGVSQSPSNKVTEKGKDVELRCDPISGHTALYWYRQSLGQGLEFLIYFQGNSAPDKSGLPSDRFSAERTGGSVSTLTIQRTQQEDSAVYLCASSFLSNSYEQYFGPGTRLTVT.

The chain couples TRBV6-5 to TRBJ1-5; no firm D call. V lost 8 bases to trimming and J lost 4 bases, with 9 bases between them. Germline assignment: CDR1 MNHEY and CDR2 SVGAGI. This CDR3 region has 12 residues. CDR3 sequence: CASGLPNQPQHF. The CDR3 DNA sequence: TGTGCCAGCGGGTTACCGAATCAGCCCCAGCATTTT.

The chain uses TRBV7-8 and TRBJ1-3; tentatively, D is TRBD1 (5 bases). This CDR3 is built from 18 residues. V lost 1 base, J lost 0 bases, and 16 bases lay in between. CDR1 is SGHVS, CDR2 FQNEAQ, per germline. The CDR3: CASSLGYVRDISGNTIYF. The DNA for the CDR3 is TGTGCCAGCAGCTTAGGTTACGTCAGGGATATCTCTGGAAACACCATATATTTT. Drawing the rest from reference TRBV7-8 and TRBJ1-3, the complete variable domain is GAGVSQSPRYKVAKRGQDVALRCDPISGHVSLFWYQQALGQGPEFLTYFQNEAQLDKSGLPSDRFFAERPEGSVSTLKIQRTQQEDSAVYLCASSLGYVRDISGNTIYFGEGSWLTVV.

Only one count was recorded for this clone. In DNA form, the CDR3 reads TGTGCCAGCACCCGCACTCCTGGTGCTAATGAAAAACTGTTTTTT. This sequence encodes CASTRTPGANEKLFF. J is TRBJ1-4 and V is TRBV6-1; no clear D. Germline CDR1 reads MNHNS; CDR2 reads SASEGT. The V gene lost 7 bases and the J gene lost 3 bases, with 15 bases spanning the gap. CDR3 length equals 15 residues.

Here the CDR3 reads CASSPNDRANTEAFF. The DNA for the CDR3 is TGTGCCAGCAGCCCCAACGACAGGGCGAACACTGAAGCTTTCTTT. The gene calls are TRBV7-9 and TRBJ1-1, with 7 bases fitting TRBD1. Germline trimming cut 5 bases from V and 1 base from J; bases unmatched to any gene: 7. CDR1 SEHNR and CDR2 FQNEAQ come from the germline V gene (reference sequence). This CDR3 spans 15 amino acids.

The V call is TRBV18, the J call TRBJ1-2; no firm D call. The CDR3 sequence is 16 residues long. In germline, CDR1 is KGHSH, CDR2 LQKENI. Trimming shortened V by 2 bases and J by 1 base, and 14 bases separated the two germline ends. The CDR3 protein is CASSPRDHIFNYGYTF. Written as DNA, the CDR3 is TGTGCCAGCTCACCAAGGGATCACATCTTTAACTATGGCTACACCTTC.

This rearrangement joins TRBV6-1 to TRBJ1-2, with TRBD1 matching 7 bases. Germline assignment: CDR1 MNHNS and CDR2 SASEGT. V lost 8 bases to trimming and J lost 5 bases; unmatched junction nucleotides: 8. The CDR3 totals 13 residues. The DNA for the CDR3 is TGTGCCAGCTCCCTGGACAGGAAGTATGGCTACACCTTC. Translating it yields CASSLDRKYGYTF.

The gene calls are TRBV29-1 and TRBJ2-1; TRBD2 is a possible D gene (6 bases). The CDR3 totals 14 residues. In germline, CDR1 is SQVTM, CDR2 ANQGSEA. V lost 2 bases to trimming and J lost 0 bases, with 8 bases between them. CDR3 loop: CSVELASSYNEQFF. The CDR3 DNA reads TGCAGCGTTGAACTAGCGAGCTCCTACAATGAGCAGTTCTTC.

This clone appeared once. This rearrangement joins TRBV7-9 to TRBJ1-3; no clear D gene. This CDR3 has 16 amino acids. Germline V gene data show CDR1 as SEHNR and CDR2 as FQNEAQ (reference sequence). Between the trimmed V and J ends, which lost 0 bases and 8 bases, there was a span of 17 bases. The CDR3 loop is CASSLAPYRGRDTIYF. The DNA of the CDR3 is TGTGCCAGCAGCTTAGCTCCGTACCGGGGTCGAGACACCATATATTTT.

This chain links TRBV19 with TRBJ2-3, with D hard to call. V shed 3 bases and J shed 4 bases, with 8 bases lying between them. Per the germline V gene, CDR1 is LNHDA and CDR2 is SQIVND (reference sequence). The CDR3 has 13 amino acids. CDR3 DNA: TGTGCCAGTAGTATTGGGTATTCAGATACGCAGTATTTT. Translating it yields CASSIGYSDTQYF.

The chain is built from TRBV27 and TRBJ2-1; 7 bases map to TRBD1. The CDR3 is 15 amino acids. The germline V gene has CDR1 MNHEY and CDR2 SMNVEV (reference sequence). V lost 6 bases to trimming and J lost 7 bases; unmatched junction nucleotides: 12. Written as DNA, the CDR3 is TGTGCCAGCAGCGTCAGGGGTCTACAGGGGAATGAGCAGTTCTTC. Its translation is CASSVRGLQGNEQFF.

The sample holds a few counts of this clone. CDR3 sequence: CASSLTSGSSYNEQFF. CDR3 nucleotides: TGTGCCAGCAGTTTAACTAGCGGGAGCTCCTACAATGAGCAGTTCTTC. V gene TRBV6-5 combines with J gene TRBJ2-1, with 11 bases aligning to TRBD2. Germline V gene sequence: CDR1 MNHEY, CDR2 SVGAGI. The CDR3 is 16 amino acids. Unmatched junction bases numbered 2, after V lost 4 bases and J lost 0 bases.

The genes are TRBV6-6 and TRBJ2-7, with D unclear. This CDR3 spans 14 amino acids. Germline V gene lookup returns CDR1 MNHNY and CDR2 SVGAGI (reference sequence). The V end lost 5 bases, the J end lost 2 bases, and 13 bases lay between the germline ends. CDR3 DNA sequence: TGTGCCAGCAGTCCCCGGGCCCAGCCCTACGAGCAGTACTTC. This translates into CASSPRAQPYEQYF.